This passage covers 20 T cell receptor beta chains from one sample sequenced in a study of T cell repertoires in cytomegalovirus infection. TCRdb reanalysed the reads using MiXCR and keeps one entry per CDR3 protein. Found here are 680,000 or so distinct CDR3 sequences, roughly a third of them singletons; the top ten hold roughly 20%. The antigens these receptors bind are not known. The source was cultured PBMCs, collected from culture after CMV antigen stimulation. The source is a human donor in good health (CMV status not recorded). Some clones in this sample may be carry-over from other donors' samples.

This chain joins TRBV27 and TRBJ1-1, with D perhaps TRBD1 (5 bases). CDR3 length equals 18 residues. Between the trimmed V and J ends, which lost 0 bases and 0 bases, there was a span of 17 bases. Per the germline V gene, CDR1 is MNHEY and CDR2 is SMNVEV (reference sequence). The CDR3 coding sequence is TGTGCCAGCAGTTTATCGAAGGGCAGGGACCTGATGAACACTGAAGCTTTCTTT. It is translated as CASSLSKGRDLMNTEAFF.

This clonotype occurred once. The chain links TRBV25-1 to TRBJ2-7; the D call may be TRBD1 or TRBD2 (5 bases each). Germline V CDR1 and CDR2: MGHDK, SYGVNS. The germline V and J ends were trimmed by 0 bases and 0 bases, with 12 bases remaining between them. The CDR3 length is 16 residues. CDR3 in amino acids: CASSEYFPGSSYEQYF. CDR3 nucleotides: TGTGCCAGCAGTGAATATTTCCCAGGGAGCTCCTACGAGCAGTACTTC.

This clonotype appeared once. The V call is TRBV28, the J call TRBJ1-5; 7 bases match TRBD1. In germline, CDR1 is MDHEN, CDR2 SYDVKM. Trimming cost V 6 bases and J 5 bases; bases outside gene matches: 10. CDR3 size: 15 residues. This CDR3 reads CASSPTQGDDQPQHF. The CDR3 coding sequence is TGTGCCAGCAGCCCGACCCAGGGGGACGATCAGCCCCAGCATTTT.

J is TRBJ2-7 and V is TRBV11-2; maybe TRBD2 (5 bases). The V and J ends lost 5 bases and 10 bases respectively, with 21 bases between them. This CDR3 comprises 14 residues. The germline gives CDR1 SGHAT, CDR2 FQNNGV. The CDR3 bases are TGTGCCAGCAGCCCTATCTCCCGACTACCGTACCAGTACTTC. It encodes CASSPISRLPYQYF.

V is TRBV12-3 or TRBV12-4 and J is TRBJ2-3, with 9 bases lining up with TRBD2. CDR3 length: 15 residues. V was pared by 7 bases and J by 3 bases, with 8 bases of the junction left unmatched. In nucleotides, the CDR3 is TGTGCCAGCACCGTGGGGCTAGCGGGGACAGATACGCAGTATTTT. Its translation is CASTVGLAGTDTQYF.

This rearrangement joins TRBV20-1 to TRBJ2-1, with D maybe TRBD2 (7 bases). The length of the CDR3 is 14 residues. The germline V gene has CDR1 DFQATT and CDR2 SNEGSKA (reference sequence). Trimming pared 5 bases from V and 3 bases from J, leaving 14 bases between. The CDR3 here is CSAGGVAGYNEQFF. Here the CDR3 DNA reads TGCAGTGCTGGGGGCGTAGCGGGCTACAATGAGCAGTTCTTC.

This sequence joins TRBV4-3 and TRBJ1-4; possibly TRBD1 for D (6 bases). V was clipped by 4 bases and J by 8 bases, with 20 bases between them. The CDR3 has 16 residues. The germline V gene has CDR1 LGHNA and CDR2 YSLEER. CDR3 DNA: TGCGCCAGCAGCCTACATCCGACAGGAGATAACGAAAAACTGTTTTTT. This encodes CASSLHPTGDNEKLFF.

This clonotype was detected only a few times. V is TRBV6-1 and J is TRBJ1-3; TRBD1 might be the D (6 bases). This CDR3 region has 14 residues. Per germline, CDR1 MNHNS and CDR2 SASEGT. V lost 5 bases, J lost 2 bases, and 10 bases lay in between. CDR3 amino acids: CASSLGTPGNTIYF. For the CDR3, the DNA is TGTGCCAGCAGTCTCGGGACACCTGGAAACACCATATATTTT.

This chain joins TRBV7-9 and TRBJ2-3; D call uncertain. There are 19 residues in the CDR3. V gave up 3 bases and J gave up 0 bases, with 22 bases separating them. The germline V gene encodes CDR1 SEHNR and CDR2 FQNEAQ (reference sequence). CDR3 DNA: TGTGCCAGCAGCTTTGCCCAGGATCGGTTCAGAACTAGCACAGATACGCAGTATTTT. The encoded protein is CASSFAQDRFRTSTDTQYF.

CDR3 in DNA: TGTGCCAGCTCCTCCGGTTCCGGGACCCCTGCGGTAAATGAGCAGTTCTTC. The encoded protein is CASSSGSGTPAVNEQFF. This chain connects TRBV18 to TRBJ2-1; D may match TRBD1 or TRBD2 (5 bases each). This CDR3 is 17 amino acids long. Trimming left V 6 bases short and J 7 bases short, with 25 bases between. Germline CDR1 is KGHSH and CDR2 is LQKENI.

The chain is built from TRBV7-9 and TRBJ2-1, with D possibly matching TRBD1 (6 bases). Trimming shortened V by 0 bases and J by 4 bases, and 10 bases separated the two germline ends. The CDR3 extends over 15 amino acids. Germline V gene data show CDR1 as SEHNR and CDR2 as FQNEAQ (reference sequence). The CDR3 DNA reads TGTGCCAGCAGCTTAGCAGGGGGTTATTACAATGAGCAGTTCTTC. It encodes CASSLAGGYYNEQFF.

The CDR3 is CASSETGADTEAFF. In DNA form, the CDR3 reads TGTGCCAGCTCCGAGACAGGGGCGGACACTGAAGCTTTCTTT. The chain joins TRBV18 to TRBJ1-1; 8 bases are a match to TRBD1. From germline, CDR1 is KGHSH and CDR2 LQKENI. This CDR3 contains 14 residues. V lost 6 bases and J lost 3; bases outside the gene matches: 6. Full variable domain (rest looked up from reference TRBV18 and TRBJ1-1): NAGVMQNPRHLVRRRGQEARLRCSPMKGHSHVYWYRQLPEEGLKFMVYLQKENIIDESGMPKERFSAEFPKEGPSILRIQQVVRGDSAAYFCASSETGADTEAFFGQGTRLTVV.

This clonotype was recorded only once. V gene TRBV12-3 or TRBV12-4 combines with J gene TRBJ2-3; 8 positions match TRBD1. This CDR3 region has 16 residues. J was trimmed by 3 bases and V by 5 bases; bases with no gene match: 10. DNA of the CDR3: TGTGCCAGCAGTGGGCCCCGGACAGGGATTACAGATACGCAGTATTTT. Protein: CASSGPRTGITDTQYF.

This clonotype was seen only a few times. The chain is built from TRBV19 and TRBJ2-1, with TRBD2 matching 9 bases. J gave up 1 base and V 4 bases, and 8 bases lay outside the gene matches. CDR1 is LNHDA and CDR2 is SQIVND in the germline V gene (reference sequence). The CDR3 spans 17 residues. As DNA, the CDR3 is TGTGCCAGTAGTACTAGACTAGCGGTTACGTCCTACAATGAGCAGTTCTTC. Amino acids: CASSTRLAVTSYNEQFF.

This clonotype was seen a handful of times. The chain carries TRBV7-9 and TRBJ2-3; D remains ambiguous. The V and J ends lost 5 bases and 2 bases respectively, with 11 bases between them. The CDR3 totals 14 residues. The germline CDR1 and CDR2 sequences are SEHNR and FQNEAQ (reference sequence). The CDR3 nucleotides are TGTGCCAGCAGCCCCAGGAGCCACACAGATACGCAGTATTTT. Translation: CASSPRSHTDTQYF.

The V and J genes are TRBV7-9 and TRBJ2-2, with 7 bases aligning to TRBD1. This CDR3 region has 16 residues. V trimming: 5 bases; J trimming: 4 bases; junction bases outside the gene matches: 10. Per the germline V gene, CDR1 is SEHNR and CDR2 is FQNEAQ (reference sequence). The CDR3 sequence is CASSRIDRVATGELFF. In nucleotides, the CDR3 is TGTGCCAGCAGCCGAATAGACAGGGTCGCCACCGGGGAGCTGTTTTTT.

This clonotype was observed a few times. In DNA form, the CDR3 reads TGTGCCAGCAGACAGGGTCAGAGGAGCACAGATACGCAGTATTTT. It specifies CASRQGQRSTDTQYF. The chain carries TRBV6-6 and TRBJ2-3; D possibly corresponds to TRBD1 (6 bases). Deletions cut 6 bases from V and 0 bases from J, with 13 bases between. The germline V gene encodes CDR1 MNHNY and CDR2 SVGAGI (reference sequence). The CDR3 is made up of 15 amino acids.

This clonotype showed up just a few times. The chain joins TRBV7-8 to TRBJ1-6; 7 bases are shared with TRBD1. CDR1 is SGHVS, CDR2 FQNEAQ, per germline. The CDR3 sequence is 15 residues long. Losses at the gene ends were 5 bases for V and 6 bases for J; bases not matched to a gene: 7. The CDR3 DNA reads TGTGCCAGCAGCGGAGCCGGGACAGTTAATTCACCCCTCCACTTT. Protein: CASSGAGTVNSPLHF.

A remark on this clonotype: Possible read error: a much larger clone is one base away. CDR3 residues: CASSSLRTGNKQFF. DNA for the CDR3: TGTGCCAGCAGCTCCCTTAGAACCGGGAATAAGCAGTTCTTC. The chain employs TRBV7-2 and TRBJ2-1; the D gene is possibly TRBD2 (5 bases). The CDR3 covers 14 residues. CDR1 and CDR2 (germline): SGHTA, FQGNSA. Trimming stripped 4 bases from V and 11 bases from J, with 18 bases between.

The chain joins TRBV9 to TRBJ2-7, with 8 bases matching TRBD2. The V gene's germline CDR1 is SGDLS and CDR2 YYNGEE. The CDR3 length is 14 residues. V shed 0 bases and J 6 bases; nucleotides not matched to a gene: 5. The CDR3 coding sequence is TGTGCCAGCAGCGTAGCGGGGGGGCCGGGCGAGCAGTACTTC. Translating it yields CASSVAGGPGEQYF.